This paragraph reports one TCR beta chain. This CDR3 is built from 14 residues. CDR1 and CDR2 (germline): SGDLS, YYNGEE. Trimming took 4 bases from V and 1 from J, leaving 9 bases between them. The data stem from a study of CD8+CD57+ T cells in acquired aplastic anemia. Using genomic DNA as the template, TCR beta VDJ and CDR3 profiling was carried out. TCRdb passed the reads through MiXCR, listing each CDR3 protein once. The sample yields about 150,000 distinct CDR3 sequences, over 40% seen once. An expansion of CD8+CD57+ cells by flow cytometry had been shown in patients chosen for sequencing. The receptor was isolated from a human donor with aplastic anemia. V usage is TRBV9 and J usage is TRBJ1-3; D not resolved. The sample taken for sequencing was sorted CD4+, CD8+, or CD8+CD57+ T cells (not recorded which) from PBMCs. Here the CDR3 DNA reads TGTGCCAGCAGCCCCACCTCATCTGGAAACACCATATATTTT. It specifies CASSPTSSGNTIYF. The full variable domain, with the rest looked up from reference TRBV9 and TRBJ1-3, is DSGVTQTPKHLITATGQRVTLRCSPRSGDLSVYWYQQSLDQGLQFLIQYYNGEERAKGNILERFSAQQFPDLHSELNLSSLELGDSALYFCASSPTSSGNTIYFGEGSWLTVV.